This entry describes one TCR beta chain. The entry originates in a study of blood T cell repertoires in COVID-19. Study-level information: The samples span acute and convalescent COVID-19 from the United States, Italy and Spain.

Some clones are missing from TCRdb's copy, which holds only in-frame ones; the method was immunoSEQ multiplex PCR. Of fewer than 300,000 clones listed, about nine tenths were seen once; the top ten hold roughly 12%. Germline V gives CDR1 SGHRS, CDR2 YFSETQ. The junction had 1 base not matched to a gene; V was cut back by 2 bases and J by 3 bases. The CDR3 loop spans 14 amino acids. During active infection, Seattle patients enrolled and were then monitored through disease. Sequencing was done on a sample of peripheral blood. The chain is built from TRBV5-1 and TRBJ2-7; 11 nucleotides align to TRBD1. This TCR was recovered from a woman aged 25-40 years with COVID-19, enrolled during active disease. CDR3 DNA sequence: TGCGCCAGCAGCTTTGGGACAGGGGGCTACGAGCAGTACTTC. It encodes CASSFGTGGYEQYF.